Following are 5 T cell receptor beta chains from one sample sequenced in a study of blood T cell repertoires in COVID-19. The data were produced by immunoSEQ multiplex PCR, yet TCRdb's version contains in-frame clones alone and is incomplete. Of 61,000 or so clones in the sample, approximately 82% were seen once. Sequenced sample: peripheral blood. The receptors here all came from a woman over 75 with acute or convalescent COVID-19.

As DNA, the CDR3 is TGTGCCAGCAGGTGGACTAGCGGGGTATCCAATGAGCAGTTCTTC. The encoded protein is CASRWTSGVSNEQFF. The V gene is TRBV6-5, the J gene TRBJ2-1; the match to TRBD2 covers 12 bases. This CDR3 comprises 15 residues. Germline V gene lookup returns CDR1 MNHEY and CDR2 SVGAGI. V was clipped by 6 bases and J by 6 bases; unmatched bases: 6.

Of note for this clone: The same CDR3 is also encoded by other DNA sequences in this sample. The chain links TRBV6-5 to TRBJ1-5; TRBD1 matches at 8 bases. V trimming: 0 bases; J trimming: 3 bases; junction bases outside the gene matches: 4. This CDR3 comprises 16 residues. Per the germline V gene, CDR1 is MNHEY and CDR2 is SVGAGI. Here the CDR3 DNA reads TGTGCCAGCAGTTACTCCGGACAGGGCCTCAATCAGCCCCAGCATTTT. It translates to CASSYSGQGLNQPQHF.

This rearrangement joins TRBV7-9 to TRBJ1-1; TRBD1 is a possible D gene (6 bases). Germline V lookup: CDR1 SEHNR, CDR2 FQNEAQ (reference sequence). The CDR3 has 16 amino acids. Trimming left V 8 bases short and J 4 bases short, with 23 bases between. CDR3 region: CASGGRTRALGTEAFF. DNA of the CDR3: TGTGCCAGCGGGGGCCGAACACGGGCGTTGGGCACTGAAGCTTTCTTT.

The DNA of the CDR3 is TGTGCCAGCAGGGACAGACCAACTAATGAAAAACTGTTTTTT. This translates into CASRDRPTNEKLFF. The chain recombines TRBV11-1 with TRBJ1-4; a possible D gene is TRBD1 (6 bases). The ends were cut back, 6 bases at V and 0 bases at J, with 8 bases in the middle. CDR1 is SGHAT and CDR2 is FQDESV in the germline V gene (reference sequence). The CDR3 is 14 amino acids.

The chain is built from TRBV28 and TRBJ1-6, with 9 nucleotides matching TRBD1. Germline lookup yields CDR1 MDHEN and CDR2 SYDVKM. V dropped 6 bases and J dropped 8; count of bases not matched to a gene: 8. This CDR3 is built from 15 residues. CDR3 coding DNA: TGTGCCAGCAGAGCTACAGGGGGCGCCCATTCACCCCTCCACTTT. It encodes CASRATGGAHSPLHF.